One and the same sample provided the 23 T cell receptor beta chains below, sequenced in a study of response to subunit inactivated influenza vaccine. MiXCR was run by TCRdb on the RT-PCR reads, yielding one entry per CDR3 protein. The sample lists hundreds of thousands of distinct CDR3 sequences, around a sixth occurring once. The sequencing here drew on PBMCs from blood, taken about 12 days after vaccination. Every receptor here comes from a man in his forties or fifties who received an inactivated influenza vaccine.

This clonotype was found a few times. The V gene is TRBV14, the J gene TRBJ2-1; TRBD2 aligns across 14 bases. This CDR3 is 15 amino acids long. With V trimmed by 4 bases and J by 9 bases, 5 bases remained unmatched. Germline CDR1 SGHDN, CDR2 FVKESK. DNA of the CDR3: TGTGCCAGCAGCCTCCGACTAGCGGGGGGGGCTGAGCAGTTCTTC. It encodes CASSLRLAGGAEQFF.

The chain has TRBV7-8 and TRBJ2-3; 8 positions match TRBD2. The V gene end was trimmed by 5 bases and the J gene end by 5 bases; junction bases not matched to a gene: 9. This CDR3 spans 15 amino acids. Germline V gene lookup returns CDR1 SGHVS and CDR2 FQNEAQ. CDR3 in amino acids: CASSRDAGGQDTQYF. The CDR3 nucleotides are TGTGCCAGCAGCAGAGACGCGGGGGGCCAAGATACGCAGTATTTT. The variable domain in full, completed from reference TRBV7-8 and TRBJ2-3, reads GAGVSQSPRYKVAKRGQDVALRCDPISGHVSLFWYQQALGQGPEFLTYFQNEAQLDKSGLPSDRFFAERPEGSVSTLKIQRTQQEDSAVYLCASSRDAGGQDTQYFGPGTRLTVL.

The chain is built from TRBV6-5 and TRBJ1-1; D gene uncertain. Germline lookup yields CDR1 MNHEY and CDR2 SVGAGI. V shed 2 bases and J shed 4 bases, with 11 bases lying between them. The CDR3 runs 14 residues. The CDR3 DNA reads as TGTGCCAGCAGTTACGACGGGGAGATCACTGAAGCTTTCTTT. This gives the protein CASSYDGEITEAFF.

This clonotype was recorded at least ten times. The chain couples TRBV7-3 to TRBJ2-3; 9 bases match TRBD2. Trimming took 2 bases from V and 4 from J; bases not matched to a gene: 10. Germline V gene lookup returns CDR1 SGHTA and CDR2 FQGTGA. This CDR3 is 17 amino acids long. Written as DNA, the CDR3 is TGTGCCAGCAGCTTACCCCGAGGGGGACTAGCTGCAGATACGCAGTATTTT. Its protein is CASSLPRGGLAADTQYF.

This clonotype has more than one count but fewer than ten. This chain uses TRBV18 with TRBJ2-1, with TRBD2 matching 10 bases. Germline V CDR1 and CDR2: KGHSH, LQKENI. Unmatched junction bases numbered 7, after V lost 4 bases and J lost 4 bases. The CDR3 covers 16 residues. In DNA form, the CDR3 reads TGTGCCAGCTCACGACCCGGGACTAGCGAGTACAATGAGCAGTTCTTC. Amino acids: CASSRPGTSEYNEQFF.

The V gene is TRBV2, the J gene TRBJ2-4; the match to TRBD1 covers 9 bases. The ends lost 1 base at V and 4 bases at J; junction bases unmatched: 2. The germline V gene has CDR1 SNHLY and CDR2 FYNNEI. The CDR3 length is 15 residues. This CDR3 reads CASSEDRGPKNIQYF. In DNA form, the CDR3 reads TGTGCCAGCAGTGAAGACAGGGGGCCAAAAAACATTCAGTACTTC.

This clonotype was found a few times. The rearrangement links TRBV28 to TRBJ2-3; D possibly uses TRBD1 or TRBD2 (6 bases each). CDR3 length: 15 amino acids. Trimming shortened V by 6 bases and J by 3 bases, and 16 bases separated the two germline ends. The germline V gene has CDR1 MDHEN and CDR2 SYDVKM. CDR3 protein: CASRPGAWVTDTQYF. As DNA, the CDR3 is TGTGCCAGCAGGCCGGGGGCCTGGGTGACAGATACGCAGTATTTT.

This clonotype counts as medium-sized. DNA for the CDR3: TGTGCCAGCAGCCCGGGGCTGAGCGTTGTGACAGATACGCAGTATTTT. It yields the protein CASSPGLSVVTDTQYF. The J gene is TRBJ2-3, the V gene TRBV12-3 or TRBV12-4; D assignment may be TRBD1 or TRBD2 (5 bases each). The CDR3 is 16 residues long. The V gene lost 6 bases and the J gene lost 3 bases, with 19 bases spanning the gap.

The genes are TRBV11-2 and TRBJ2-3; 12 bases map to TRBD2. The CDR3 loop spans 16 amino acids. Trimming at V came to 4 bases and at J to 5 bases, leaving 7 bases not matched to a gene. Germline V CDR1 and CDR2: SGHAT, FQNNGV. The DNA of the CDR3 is TGTGCCAGCAGCTACACTCGACTAGCGGGAGAAGATACGCAGTATTTT. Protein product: CASSYTRLAGEDTQYF.

The CDR3 region is CASRLLASGLDEQFF. Here the CDR3 DNA reads TGTGCCAGCAGATTATTGGCTAGCGGGTTGGATGAGCAGTTCTTC. The chain joins TRBV2 to TRBJ2-1; TRBD2 matches 8 bases. This CDR3 is 15 amino acids long. Looked up from germline, CDR1 is SNHLY and CDR2 is FYNNEI. The junction had 12 bases not matched to a gene; V was cut back by 6 bases and J by 8 bases.

In DNA form, the CDR3 reads TGTGCCAGCAGTTTAAAGCTTAATTCACCCCTCCACTTT. Amino acids: CASSLKLNSPLHF. V and J are TRBV12-3 or TRBV12-4 and TRBJ1-6; D not certain. V was pared by 2 bases and J by 6 bases, with 5 bases between. The CDR3 totals 13 residues.

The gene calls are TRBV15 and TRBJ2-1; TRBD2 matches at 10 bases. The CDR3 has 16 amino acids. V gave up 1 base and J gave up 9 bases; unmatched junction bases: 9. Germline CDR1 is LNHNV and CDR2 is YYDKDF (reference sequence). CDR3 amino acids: CATSRGVAGGGSEQFF. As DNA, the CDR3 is TGTGCCACCAGCAGAGGGGTAGCGGGGGGTGGGAGTGAGCAGTTCTTC.

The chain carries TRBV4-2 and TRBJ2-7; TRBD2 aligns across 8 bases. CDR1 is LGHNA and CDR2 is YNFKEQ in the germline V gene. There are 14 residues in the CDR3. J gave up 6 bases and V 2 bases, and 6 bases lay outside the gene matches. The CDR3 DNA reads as TGTGCCAGCAGCCAAAGTAGCGGGAATCGCGAGCAGTACTTC. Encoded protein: CASSQSSGNREQYF.

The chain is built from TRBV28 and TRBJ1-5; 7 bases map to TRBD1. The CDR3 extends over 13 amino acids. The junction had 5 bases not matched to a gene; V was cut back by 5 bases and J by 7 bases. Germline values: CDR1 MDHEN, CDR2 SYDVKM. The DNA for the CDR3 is TGTGCCAGCAGTCTGGGACAGAGGCAGCCCCAGCATTTT. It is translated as CASSLGQRQPQHF.

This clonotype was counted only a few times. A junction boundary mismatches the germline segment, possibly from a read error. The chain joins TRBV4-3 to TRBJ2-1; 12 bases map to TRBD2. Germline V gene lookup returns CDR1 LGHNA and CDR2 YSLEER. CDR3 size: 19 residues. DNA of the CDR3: TGCGCCCGCAGCCCTCAGGGGGGAGTGGGGACTAGCGGGTTCAATGAGCAGTTCTTC. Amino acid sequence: CARSPQGGVGTSGFNEQFF.

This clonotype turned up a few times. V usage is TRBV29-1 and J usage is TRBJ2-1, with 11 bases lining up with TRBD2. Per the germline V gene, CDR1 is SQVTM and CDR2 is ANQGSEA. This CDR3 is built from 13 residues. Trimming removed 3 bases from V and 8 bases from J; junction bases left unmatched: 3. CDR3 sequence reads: CSVDSSGRHEQFF. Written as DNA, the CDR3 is TGCAGCGTTGATTCTAGCGGGAGGCATGAGCAGTTCTTC.

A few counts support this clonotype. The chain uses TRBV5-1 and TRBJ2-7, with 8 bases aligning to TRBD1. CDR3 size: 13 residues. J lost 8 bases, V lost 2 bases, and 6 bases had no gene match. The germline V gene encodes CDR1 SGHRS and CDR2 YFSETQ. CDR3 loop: CASSLQDRAQQYF. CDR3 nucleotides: TGCGCCAGCAGCTTACAGGACAGGGCTCAGCAGTACTTC.

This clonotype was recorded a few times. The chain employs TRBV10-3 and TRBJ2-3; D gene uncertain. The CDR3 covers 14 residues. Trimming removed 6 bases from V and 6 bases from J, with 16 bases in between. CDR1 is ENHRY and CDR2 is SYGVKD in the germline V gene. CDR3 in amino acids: CAISPGQRSDTQYF. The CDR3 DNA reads TGTGCCATCAGCCCGGGCCAAAGGTCGGATACGCAGTATTTT.

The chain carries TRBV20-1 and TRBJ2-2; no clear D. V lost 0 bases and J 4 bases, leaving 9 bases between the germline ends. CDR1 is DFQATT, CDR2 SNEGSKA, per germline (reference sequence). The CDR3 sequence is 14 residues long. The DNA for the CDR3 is TGCAGTGCTAGAGATTGGGCTCTCACCGGGGAGCTGTTTTTT. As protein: CSARDWALTGELFF.

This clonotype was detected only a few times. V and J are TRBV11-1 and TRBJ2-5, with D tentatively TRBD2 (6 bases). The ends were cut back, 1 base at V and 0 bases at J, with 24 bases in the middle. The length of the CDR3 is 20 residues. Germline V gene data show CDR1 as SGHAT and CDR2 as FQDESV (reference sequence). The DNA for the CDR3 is TGTGCCAGCAGCTTAGTCGACCCTCGACCGCCCGCGGGGTACCAAGAGACCCAGTACTTC. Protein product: CASSLVDPRPPAGYQETQYF.

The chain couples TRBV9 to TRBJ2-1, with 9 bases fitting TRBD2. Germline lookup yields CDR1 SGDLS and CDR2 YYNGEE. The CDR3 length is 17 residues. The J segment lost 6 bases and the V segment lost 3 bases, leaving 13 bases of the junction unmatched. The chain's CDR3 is CASSGSGAGGLVNEQFF. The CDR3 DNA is TGTGCCAGCAGCGGCTCGGGGGCGGGAGGGTTAGTCAATGAGCAGTTCTTC. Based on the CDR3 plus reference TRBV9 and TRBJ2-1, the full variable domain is DSGVTQTPKHLITATGQRVTLRCSPRSGDLSVYWYQQSLDQGLQFLIQYYNGEERAKGNILERFSAQQFPDLHSELNLSSLELGDSALYFCASSGSGAGGLVNEQFFGPGTRLTVL.

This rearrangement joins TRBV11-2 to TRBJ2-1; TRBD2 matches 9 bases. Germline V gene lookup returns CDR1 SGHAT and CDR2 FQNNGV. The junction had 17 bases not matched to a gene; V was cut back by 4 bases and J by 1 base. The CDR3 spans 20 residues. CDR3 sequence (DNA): TGTGCCAGCAGCTCCCCTTTGAGGGTAGCGGGAGATGAGTCCTACAATGAGCAGTTCTTC. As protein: CASSSPLRVAGDESYNEQFF.

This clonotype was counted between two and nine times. The CDR3 reads CATSDPSAGSGEETQYF. Here the CDR3 DNA reads TGTGCCACCAGTGACCCGAGCGCGGGCAGCGGCGAAGAGACCCAGTACTTC. The V call is TRBV24-1, the J call TRBJ2-5, with TRBD2 as a possible D gene (5 bases). The germline V gene encodes CDR1 KGHDR and CDR2 SFDVKD. The CDR3 is 17 amino acids. V shed 4 bases and J shed 3 bases, with 20 bases lying between them.